Presented here are 17 T cell receptor beta chains from one specimen sequenced in a study of post-analysis software for immune sequencing data. Unique molecular identifiers tagged the TCR beta cDNA libraries. TCRdb called the PCR reads again in MiXCR, with one record for every CDR3 protein. This table has around 440,000 distinct CDR3 sequences, roughly 45% appearing once. Findings and caveats of the study: A few TRBV segments (TRBV5-6, TRBV5-1 and TRBV20-1 among them) occurred more frequently in patients than in controls.

These receptors' targets are unknown. What was sequenced was blood. The receptor set was obtained from a girl aged 5 to 17 with multiple sclerosis.

The chain combines TRBV6-5 with TRBJ2-5; no firm D call. The last part of the DNA fits TRBJ2-7 better; the J call may be wrong. The CDR3 consists of 16 residues. Germline CDR1 is MNHEY and CDR2 is SVGAGI. The CDR3 protein is CASSYSSGQPGYEQYF. The CDR3, as DNA: TGTGCCAGCAGTTACTCTTCCGGGCAGCCGGGCTACGAGCAGTACTTC.

Note on this clonotype: The junction does not match germline at one end; this may be a read error. The chain joins TRBV3-1 to TRBJ2-7, with 8 bases identical to TRBD1. CDR1 and CDR2 (germline): LGHDT, YNNKEL (reference sequence). This CDR3 is 15 amino acids long. The CDR3 DNA is TGTACCAGCAGCGAAGGGACAGGTTCCTCCTACGAGCAGTACTTC. Translation: CTSSEGTGSSYEQYF.

The chain uses TRBV24-1 and TRBJ1-1, with unresolved D. This CDR3 spans 13 amino acids. In germline, CDR1 is KGHDR, CDR2 SFDVKD. V dropped 9 bases and J dropped 1 base, with 11 bases sitting between them. CDR3 nucleotide sequence: TGTGCCACCGGCCGTGAAGGGAACACTGAAGCTTTCTTT. Protein: CATGREGNTEAFF.

The chain is built from TRBV12-3 or TRBV12-4 and TRBJ2-2; 12 nucleotides match TRBD2. The V segment lost 5 bases and the J segment 1 base; nucleotides outside the gene matches: 14. CDR3 length: 20 amino acids. CDR3 protein: CASSHPGRLAGARNTGELFF. As DNA, the CDR3 is TGTGCCAGCAGTCATCCCGGGAGACTAGCGGGAGCCCGGAACACCGGGGAGCTGTTTTTT.

This clonotype was seen a handful of times. The chain recombines TRBV12-3 or TRBV12-4 with TRBJ2-5; TRBD2 aligns across 7 bases. Matching the DNA end better, TRBJ2-7 makes the J call doubtful. This CDR3 contains 14 residues. The CDR3 sequence: CASSLLADSIEQYF. In DNA form, the CDR3 reads TGTGCCAGCAGTTTACTAGCGGACTCAATCGAGCAGTACTTC.

A word on this clonotype: A junction boundary mismatches the germline segment, possibly from a read error. The chain has TRBV28 and TRBJ2-3, with 7 nucleotides matching TRBD1. Germline V gene data show CDR1 as MDHEN and CDR2 as SYDVKM. The CDR3 has 17 amino acids. CDR3 sequence reads: CTSSRDSRSLFTDTQYF. The CDR3 region has the DNA TGTACCAGCAGCCGGGACAGCCGATCTCTATTCACAGATACGCAGTATTTT.

This sequence joins TRBV20-1 and TRBJ1-4; weak D call: TRBD1 (5 bases). V lost 3 bases and J 5 bases, leaving 10 bases between the germline ends. CDR1 DFQATT and CDR2 SNEGSKA come from the germline V gene (reference sequence). CDR3 size: 13 residues. CDR3 residues: CSASNRQNEKLFF. The CDR3 nucleotides read TGCAGTGCTAGCAACAGACAGAATGAAAAACTGTTTTTT.

The J gene is TRBJ2-5, the V gene TRBV7-2; no clear D. This CDR3 has 13 residues. Germline CDR1 is SGHTA and CDR2 is FQGNSA. V was trimmed by 6 bases and J by 4 bases, leaving 12 bases between them. DNA for the CDR3: TGTGCCAGCAGTCCCATCTGGGGAGAGACCCAGTACTTC. As protein: CASSPIWGETQYF.

Only a few counts were recorded for this clonotype. V usage is TRBV28 and J usage is TRBJ1-5, with D possibly being TRBD1 (5 bases). Germline-derived CDR1 and CDR2 are MDHEN and SYDVKM. V gave up 1 base and J gave up 4 bases, with 11 bases separating them. The CDR3 loop spans 15 amino acids. The CDR3 here is CASSLFPDRNQPQHF. DNA of the CDR3: TGTGCCAGCAGTTTATTCCCCGACAGAAATCAGCCCCAGCATTTT.

The chain carries TRBV3-1 and TRBJ2-5, with TRBD2 matching over 8 bases. CDR1 is LGHDT, CDR2 YNNKEL, per germline (reference sequence). This CDR3 spans 16 amino acids. Unmatched junction bases numbered 12, after V lost 4 bases and J lost 5 bases. CDR3 in DNA: TGTGCCAGCAGCCGTGAGGGGCGGGAGGACGGGGAGACCCAGTACTTC. Its translation: CASSREGREDGETQYF.

In its sample, this clonotype was seen a few times. V and J are TRBV5-8 and TRBJ2-2, with a weak D call TRBD2 (5 bases). Germline CDR1 is SGHTS and CDR2 is YDEGEE. The CDR3 loop spans 15 amino acids. The germline V and J ends were trimmed by 7 bases and 0 bases, with 13 bases remaining between them. In DNA form, the CDR3 reads TGTGCCAGCCGGGTACCGGGGTCGAACACCGGGGAGCTGTTTTTT. Translated: CASRVPGSNTGELFF.

The rearrangement joins TRBV6-5 to TRBJ2-1; unclear D gene. Germline-derived CDR1 and CDR2 are MNHEY and SVGAGI. Trimming shortened V by 5 bases and J by 13 bases, and 18 bases separated the two germline ends. The CDR3 totals 13 residues. CDR3 amino acids: CASSPLGLSQQFF. The CDR3 region has the DNA TGTGCCAGCAGTCCCCTAGGGTTGAGTCAACAGTTCTTC.

This clonotype was seen just once. V usage is TRBV7-2 and J usage is TRBJ2-5, with D perhaps matching TRBD2 (5 bases). The germline V gene has CDR1 SGHTA and CDR2 FQGNSA. Trimming took 1 base from V and 5 from J, leaving 14 bases between them. The CDR3 extends over 15 amino acids. The CDR3 nucleotides are TGTGCCAGCAGCTTAGGTGACTACCGCGGGGAGACCCAGTACTTC. This translates into CASSLGDYRGETQYF.

The table lists this clonotype with a count of one. The chain has TRBV12-3 or TRBV12-4 and TRBJ2-2, with TRBD2 identical over 11 bases. The CDR3 runs 15 residues. J was trimmed by 1 base and V by 7 bases; bases with no gene match: 2. CDR3 in amino acids: CASILAGGNTGELFF. CDR3 in DNA: TGTGCCAGCATCCTAGCGGGAGGGAACACCGGGGAGCTGTTTTTT.

This chain links TRBV7-3 with TRBJ1-5; D is undetermined. The CDR3 sequence is 15 residues long. CDR1 is SGHTA, CDR2 FQGTGA, per germline. The germline V and J ends were trimmed by 3 bases and 4 bases, with 13 bases remaining between them. The CDR3 nucleotides are TGTGCCAGCAGCTTTGGCTCTAGGAGTAATCAGCCCCAGCATTTT. It translates to CASSFGSRSNQPQHF.

This chain links TRBV14 with TRBJ2-5; D may be TRBD2 (6 bases). V lost 4 bases to trimming and J lost 4 bases, with 13 bases between them. Germline V gene lookup returns CDR1 SGHDN and CDR2 FVKESK. CDR3 length: 14 residues. The CDR3 nucleotides are TGTGCCAGCAGCCTGCACATCGGGGGAGAGACCCAGTACTTC. Protein: CASSLHIGGETQYF.

This rearrangement joins TRBV27 to TRBJ2-6; D is unresolved. Per germline, CDR1 MNHEY and CDR2 SMNVEV (reference sequence). The germline V and J ends were trimmed by 7 bases and 0 bases, with 4 bases remaining between them. The CDR3 sequence is 13 residues long. The CDR3 sequence is CASTFSGANVLTF. As DNA, the CDR3 is TGTGCCAGCACATTCTCTGGGGCCAACGTCCTGACTTTC.